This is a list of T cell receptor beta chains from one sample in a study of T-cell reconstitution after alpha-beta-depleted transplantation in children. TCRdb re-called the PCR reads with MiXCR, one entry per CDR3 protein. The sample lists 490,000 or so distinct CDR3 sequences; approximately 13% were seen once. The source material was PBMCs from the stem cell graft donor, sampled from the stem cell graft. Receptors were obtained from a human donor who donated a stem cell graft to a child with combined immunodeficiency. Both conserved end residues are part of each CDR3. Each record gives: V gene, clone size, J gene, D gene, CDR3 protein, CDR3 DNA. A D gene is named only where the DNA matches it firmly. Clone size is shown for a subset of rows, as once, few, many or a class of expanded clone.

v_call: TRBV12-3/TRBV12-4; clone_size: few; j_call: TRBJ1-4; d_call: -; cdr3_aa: CASSFFGWGTEEKLFF; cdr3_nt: TGTGCCAGCAGTTTTTTTGGCTGGGGGACGGAAGAAAAACTGTTTTTT
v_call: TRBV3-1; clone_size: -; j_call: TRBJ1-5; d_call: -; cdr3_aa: CASSQTGVGRSQPQHF; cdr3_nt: TGTGCCAGCAGCCAAACCGGGGTAGGGCGGAGTCAGCCCCAGCATTTT
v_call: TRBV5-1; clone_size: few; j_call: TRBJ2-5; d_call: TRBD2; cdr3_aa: CASSNPTSGVGETQYF; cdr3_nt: TGCGCCAGCAGCAATCCGACTAGCGGAGTTGGAGAGACCCAGTACTTC
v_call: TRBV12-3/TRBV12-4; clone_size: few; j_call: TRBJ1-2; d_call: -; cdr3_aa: CASSFIAGANYGYTF; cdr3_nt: TGTGCCAGCAGTTTCATAGCTGGTGCTAACTATGGCTACACCTTC
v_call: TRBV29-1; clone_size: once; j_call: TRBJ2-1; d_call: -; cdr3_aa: CSVRLDLYNEQFF; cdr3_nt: TGCAGCGTTAGACTAGATCTTTACAATGAGCAGTTCTTC
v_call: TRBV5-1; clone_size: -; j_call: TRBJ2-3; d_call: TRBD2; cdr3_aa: CASSPRTSGRTDTQYF; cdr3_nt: TGCGCCAGCAGCCCACGGACTAGCGGTCGCACAGATACGCAGTATTTT
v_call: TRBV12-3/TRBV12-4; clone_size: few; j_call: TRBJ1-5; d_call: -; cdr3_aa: CASNGQTGQPQHF; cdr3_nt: TGTGCCAGCAATGGACAGACGGGTCAGCCCCAGCATTTT
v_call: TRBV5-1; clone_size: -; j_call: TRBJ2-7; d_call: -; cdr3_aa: CASSLGWGAGGTYEQYF; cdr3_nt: TGCGCCAGCAGCTTGGGGTGGGGGGCCGGCGGAACCTACGAGCAGTACTTC
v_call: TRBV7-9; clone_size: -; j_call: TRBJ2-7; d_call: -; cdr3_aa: CASSPGSGSLYEQYF; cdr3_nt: TGTGCCAGCAGCCCCGGTTCCGGGAGTCTTTACGAGCAGTACTTC
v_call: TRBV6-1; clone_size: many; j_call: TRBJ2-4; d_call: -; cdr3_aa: CASSGLMWAEGNIQYF; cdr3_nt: TGTGCCAGCTCTGGCCTGATGTGGGCCGAGGGAAACATTCAGTACTTC
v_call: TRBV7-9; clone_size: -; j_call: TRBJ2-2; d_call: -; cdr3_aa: CASSLTLDTGELFF; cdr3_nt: TGTGCCAGCAGCTTAACGCTGGACACCGGGGAGCTGTTTTTT
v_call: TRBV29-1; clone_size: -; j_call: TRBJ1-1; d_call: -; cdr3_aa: CSVGQLNTEAFF; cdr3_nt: TGCAGCGTCGGACAGCTGAACACTGAAGCTTTCTTT
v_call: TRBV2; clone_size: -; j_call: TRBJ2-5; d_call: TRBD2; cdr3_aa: CASSGKTSSSETQYF; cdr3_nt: TGTGCCAGCAGTGGTAAGACTAGCAGCTCAGAGACCCAGTACTTC
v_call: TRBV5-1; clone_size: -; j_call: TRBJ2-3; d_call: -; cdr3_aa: CASSPRQGGAADTQYF; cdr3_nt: TGCGCCAGCAGCCCACGACAGGGAGGAGCGGCAGATACGCAGTATTTT
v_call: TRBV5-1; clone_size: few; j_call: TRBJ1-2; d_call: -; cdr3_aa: CASSLALGFYGYTF; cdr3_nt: TGCGCCAGCAGCTTGGCTTTGGGGTTCTATGGCTACACCTTC
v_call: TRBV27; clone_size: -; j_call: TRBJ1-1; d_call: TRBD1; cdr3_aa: CASSFFKALYRGLGNTEAFF; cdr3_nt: TGTGCCAGCAGTTTTTTCAAGGCTTTGTACAGGGGGCTGGGGAACACTGAAGCTTTCTTT
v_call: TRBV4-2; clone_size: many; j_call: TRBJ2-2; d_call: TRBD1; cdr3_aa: CASSQVTGTGRFANTGELFF; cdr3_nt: TGTGCCAGCAGCCAAGTGACGGGGACAGGACGGTTCGCGAACACCGGGGAGCTGTTTTTT
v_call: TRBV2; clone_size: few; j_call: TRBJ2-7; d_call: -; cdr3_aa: CASGKEYITFYEQYF; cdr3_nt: TGTGCCAGCGGGAAGGAGTATATAACCTTCTACGAGCAGTACTTC
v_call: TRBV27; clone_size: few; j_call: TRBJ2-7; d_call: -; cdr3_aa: CASSHTGDGGNYEQYF; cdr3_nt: TGTGCCAGCAGTCACACCGGCGATGGGGGAAACTACGAGCAGTACTTC
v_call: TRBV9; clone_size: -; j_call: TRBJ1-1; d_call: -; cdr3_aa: CASSVVGGNDEAFF; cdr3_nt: TGTGCCAGCAGCGTAGTTGGGGGGAACGATGAAGCTTTCTTT
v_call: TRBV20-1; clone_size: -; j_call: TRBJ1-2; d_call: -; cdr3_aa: CSAREGVNYGYTF; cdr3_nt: TGCAGTGCTAGAGAGGGGGTCAACTATGGCTACACCTTC
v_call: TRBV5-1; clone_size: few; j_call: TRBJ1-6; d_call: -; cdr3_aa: CASRRGPLNSPLHF; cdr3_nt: TGCGCCAGCAGGCGGGGGCCTCTGAATTCACCCCTCCACTTT
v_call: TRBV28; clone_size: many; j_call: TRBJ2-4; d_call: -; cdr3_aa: CASSLQFLAKNIQYF; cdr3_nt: TGTGCCAGCAGTTTACAGTTCCTAGCCAAAAACATTCAGTACTTC
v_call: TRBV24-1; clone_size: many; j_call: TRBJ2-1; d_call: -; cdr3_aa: CATESVRRSGEQFF; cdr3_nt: TGTGCCACCGAATCAGTCCGGCGTAGCGGTGAGCAGTTCTTC
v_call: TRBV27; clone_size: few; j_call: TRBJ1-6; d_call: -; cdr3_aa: CASSPTGPRRSPLHF; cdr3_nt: TGTGCCAGCAGTCCCACGGGGCCCCGAAGGTCACCCCTCCACTTT
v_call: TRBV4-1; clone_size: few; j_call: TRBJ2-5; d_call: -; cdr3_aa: CASSQVPSEETQYF; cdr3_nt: TGCGCCAGCAGCCAAGTCCCTAGCGAAGAGACCCAGTACTTC
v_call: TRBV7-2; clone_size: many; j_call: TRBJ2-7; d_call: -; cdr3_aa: CASSLSGLYEQYF; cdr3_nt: TGTGCCAGCAGCTTAAGCGGCCTTTACGAGCAGTACTTC
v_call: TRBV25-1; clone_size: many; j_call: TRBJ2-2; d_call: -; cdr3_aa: CASSELGSERTGELFF; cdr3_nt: TGTGCCAGCAGTGAATTGGGCTCCGAACGGACCGGGGAGCTGTTTTTT
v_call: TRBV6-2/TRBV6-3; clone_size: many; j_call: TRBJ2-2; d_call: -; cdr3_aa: CASSYGRDPGELFF; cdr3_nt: TGTGCCAGCAGTTACGGACGGGACCCCGGGGAGCTGTTTTTT